The text below deals with one TCR beta chain. The sample comes from a study of blood T cell repertoires in COVID-19. About the research overall: Sample material is recorded as cDNA or gDNA derived from T cells, B-cell-depleted T cells, or PBMCs.

Assignment of participants to cohorts was predicated upon participant-reported clinical history. Symptom resolution, clearance, or two negative PCRs marked donors in Cohort 3 as recovered. Assay used: immunoSEQ multiplex PCR; TCRdb lists only in-frame clones, some missing. The sample yields more than 110,000 clones, over 75% seen once. V was pared by 3 bases and J by 5 bases, with 13 bases of the junction left unmatched. CDR3 size: 15 residues. The V gene's germline CDR1 is DFQATT and CDR2 SNEGSKA (reference sequence). The sequence was obtained from a woman between 45 and 65 years old who had recovered from COVID-19. The sample consisted of PBMCs or T cells enriched from blood (not recorded which). The V gene is TRBV20-1, the J gene TRBJ2-7; 7 bases fit TRBD2. CDR3 amino acids: CSASFLTSSLNEQYF. CDR3 bases: TGCAGTGCTAGTTTTCTGACTAGCTCTCTCAACGAGCAGTACTTC.